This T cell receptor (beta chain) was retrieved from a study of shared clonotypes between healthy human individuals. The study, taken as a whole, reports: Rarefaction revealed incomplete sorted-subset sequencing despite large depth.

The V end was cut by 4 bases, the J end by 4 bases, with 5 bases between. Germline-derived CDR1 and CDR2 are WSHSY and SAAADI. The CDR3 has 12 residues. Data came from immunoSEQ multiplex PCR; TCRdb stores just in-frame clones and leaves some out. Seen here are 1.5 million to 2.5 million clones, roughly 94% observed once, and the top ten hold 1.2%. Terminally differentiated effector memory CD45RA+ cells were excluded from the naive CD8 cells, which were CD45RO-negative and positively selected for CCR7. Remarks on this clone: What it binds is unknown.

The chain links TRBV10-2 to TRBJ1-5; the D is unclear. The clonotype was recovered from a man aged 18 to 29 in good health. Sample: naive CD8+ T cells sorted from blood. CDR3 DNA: TGCGCCAGCAGTGCCCTTAATCAGCCCCAGCATTTT. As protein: CASSALNQPQHF.